This T cell receptor (beta chain) originates from a study of T cell changes during pregnancy in multiple sclerosis (dated by TCRdb to between 2017 and 2020). With respect to the entire study: Changes in the T cell repertoire over the course of pregnancy were examined in this study in women with multiple sclerosis.

In its sample, this clone was seen a few times. No antigen is known for it. Qualities for individual bases were not recorded, and no much larger clone is one base off. The CDR3 spans 14 residues, from the cysteine through the phenylalanine. Solely the CDR3 DNA is kept, with 42 bases framed from the first base. A distance of 10 bases separates the germline ends of V and J, which lose 1 base and 8 bases respectively. CDR1 SGHKS and CDR2 YYEKEE are derived from the germline V gene (reference sequence). The library relied on the immunoSEQ multiplex PCR assay. TCRdb re-hosts the immuneACCESS table, in-frame sequences only. Its copies lack some clones; in the studies checked, an unresolved V gene accounts for under half of them, and the cause for the rest is not known. Counted in this sample were 45,000 to 55,000 clones; 70% to 90% of them appeared once. Together, the top ten hold less than 2% of the sample.

This sequence was found in a female donor with multiple sclerosis, enrolled in a pregnancy study. Recombination connected TRBV5-5 to TRBJ1-6; no confident D gene assignment can be made. The specimen comprised peripheral blood, sampled in the first trimester of pregnancy. Here is the DNA: TGTGCCAGCAGCTTGTTGAACAGCCATTCACCCCTCCACTTT. This is translated as CASSLLNSHSPLHF. With the rest looked up from the reference TRBV5-5 and TRBJ1-6 genes rather than sequenced, the full variable domain is DAGVTQSPTHLIKTRGQQVTLRCSPISGHKSVSWYQQVLGQGPQFIFQYYEKEERGRGNFPDRFSARQFPNYSSELNVNALLLGDSALYLCASSLLNSHSPLHFGNGTRLTVT.